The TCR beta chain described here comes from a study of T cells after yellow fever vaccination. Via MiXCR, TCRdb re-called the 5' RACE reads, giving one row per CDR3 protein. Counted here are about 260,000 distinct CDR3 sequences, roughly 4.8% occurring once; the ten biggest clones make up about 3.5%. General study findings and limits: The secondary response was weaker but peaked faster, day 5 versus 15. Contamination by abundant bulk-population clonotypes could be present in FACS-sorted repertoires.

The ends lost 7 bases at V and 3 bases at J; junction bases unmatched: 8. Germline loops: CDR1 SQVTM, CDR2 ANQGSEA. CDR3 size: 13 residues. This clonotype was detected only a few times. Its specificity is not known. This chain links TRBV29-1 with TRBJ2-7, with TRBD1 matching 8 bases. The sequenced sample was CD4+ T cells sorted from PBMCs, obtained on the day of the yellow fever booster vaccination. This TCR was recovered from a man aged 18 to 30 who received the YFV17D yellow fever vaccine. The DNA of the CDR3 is TGCAGCGCTGGCGGGGACAGGCGCTACGAGCAGTACTTC. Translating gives CSAGGDRRYEQYF.